The 13 T cell receptor beta chains reported below all come from one sample, sequenced in a study of blood T cell repertoires in COVID-19. Only in-frame clones appear in the TCRdb table, and some are missing; sequencing was by immunoSEQ multiplex PCR. The profile shows around 200,000 clones, 80% to 90% of them singletons. The sequenced sample was PBMCs or T cells enriched from blood (not recorded which). These receptors came from a woman in her 40s with acute COVID-19.

As DNA, the CDR3 is TGTGCCAGCAGCCAATTTCCGTTTGGGGCTCAAAACACCATATATTTT. As protein: CASSQFPFGAQNTIYF. The V call is TRBV16, the J call TRBJ1-3; a possible D gene is TRBD1 (5 bases). The germline V and J ends were trimmed by 1 base and 6 bases, with 16 bases remaining between them. There are 16 residues in the CDR3. Germline CDR1 is KGHSY and CDR2 is FQNENV.

The chain links TRBV3-1 (or the pseudogene TRBV3-2) to TRBJ1-1; D is ambiguous. V lost 1 base to trimming and J lost 5 bases, with 8 bases between them. CDR1 is LGHDT and CDR2 is YNNKEL in the germline V gene (reference sequence). The CDR3 has 13 residues. CDR3 nucleotides: TGTGCCAGCAGCCAAGGAGGTACGACTGAAGCTTTCTTT. Protein sequence: CASSQGGTTEAFF.

The V and J genes are TRBV6-5 and TRBJ1-1, with 7 nucleotides matching TRBD1. The length of the CDR3 is 14 residues. CDR1 is MNHEY, CDR2 SVGAGI, per germline. With 6 bases clipped from V and 4 bases from J, the junction kept 8 bases outside the gene matches. The CDR3 spells CASSVRQGGTEAFF. CDR3 coding DNA: TGTGCCAGCAGCGTCCGACAGGGCGGCACTGAAGCTTTCTTT.

The chain couples TRBV5-6 to TRBJ2-5; the match to TRBD2 covers 8 bases. This CDR3 region has 17 residues. The V segment lost 2 bases and the J segment 6 bases; nucleotides outside the gene matches: 15. Germline loops: CDR1 SGHDT, CDR2 YYEEEE. The CDR3, as DNA: TGTGCCAGCAGCTTCCCCAGCGGGGGATACCTTGGAAAGACCCAGTACTTC. Residues: CASSFPSGGYLGKTQYF.

The V gene is TRBV19, the J gene TRBJ2-1, with TRBD2 matching 11 bases. Trimming took 1 base from V and 7 from J; bases not matched to a gene: 3. CDR1 and CDR2 (germline): LNHDA, SQIVND (reference sequence). CDR3 size: 15 residues. This CDR3 reads CASSIGLAGGNEQFF. The CDR3, as DNA: TGTGCCAGTAGTATAGGGCTAGCGGGGGGTAATGAGCAGTTCTTC.

This clone was counted between two and nine times. The chain employs TRBV14 and TRBJ2-1; D uncertain. Trimming took off 0 bases at V and 9 bases at J, with 6 bases between the two ends. This CDR3 region has 12 residues. Germline loops: CDR1 SGHDN, CDR2 FVKESK. The CDR3 DNA follows: TGTGCCAGCAGCCAAGATCCCGGTGAGCAGTTCTTC. Translated, it gives CASSQDPGEQFF.

This chain links TRBV7-9 with TRBJ2-7, with a weak D call TRBD1 (6 bases). Trimming stripped 4 bases from V and 0 bases from J, with 7 bases between. The CDR3 covers 13 residues. The germline V gene encodes CDR1 SEHNR and CDR2 FQNEAQ (reference sequence). The CDR3 coding sequence is TGTGCCAGCAGCTCGGACAGCTCCTACGAGCAGTACTTC. It is translated as CASSSDSSYEQYF.

This clone was found once. The V gene is TRBV11-3, the J gene TRBJ1-5; D gene uncertain. Trimming pared 0 bases from V and 4 bases from J, leaving 10 bases between. There are 15 residues in the CDR3. CDR1 is SGHNT and CDR2 is YENEEA in the germline V gene. DNA for the CDR3: TGTGCCAGCAGCTTAGATGCGGGGTTAAATCAGCCCCAGCATTTT. Residues: CASSLDAGLNQPQHF. Filled out from reference TRBV11-3 and TRBJ1-5, the complete variable domain reads EAGVVQSPRYKIIEKKQPVAFWCNPISGHNTLYWYLQNLGQGPELLIRYENEEAVDDSQLPKDRFSAERLKGVDSTLKIQPAELGDSAVYLCASSLDAGLNQPQHFGDGTRLSIL.

V and J are TRBV24-1 and TRBJ2-2, with D perhaps TRBD1 (5 bases). CDR3 length: 15 amino acids. V was shortened by 4 bases and J by 4 bases, with 12 bases between the two germline ends. The V gene's germline CDR1 is KGHDR and CDR2 SFDVKD. The CDR3 DNA is TGTGCCACCAGTGAATCCAGGGTGGCCACCGGGGAGCTGTTTTTT. Amino acid sequence: CATSESRVATGELFF.

J is TRBJ2-1 and V is TRBV23-1; 8 bases agree with TRBD2. TRBV23-1 is marked as an open reading frame, function uncertain. J gave up 3 bases and V 7 bases, and 2 bases lay outside the gene matches. The CDR3 is 13 residues long. CDR3 in amino acids: CASTLAGYNEQFF. CDR3 DNA: TGCGCCAGCACGCTAGCGGGCTACAATGAGCAGTTCTTC.

The rearrangement uses TRBV5-1 and TRBJ1-3, with TRBD1 identical over 9 bases. This CDR3 is 15 amino acids long. Germline lookup yields CDR1 SGHRS and CDR2 YFSETQ. J lost 8 bases, V lost 0 bases, and 6 bases had no gene match. CDR3 in DNA: TGCGCCAGCAGCTTGGAGGGGACAGGGCCAGACACCATATATTTT. It is translated as CASSLEGTGPDTIYF.

This clone has only a few counts. The V and J genes are TRBV7-6 and TRBJ1-6, with D unresolved. Per the germline V gene, CDR1 is SGHVS and CDR2 is FNYEAQ. The germline V and J ends were trimmed by 4 bases and 7 bases, with 8 bases remaining between them. The CDR3 loop spans 13 amino acids. The CDR3 sequence: CASSSGSNSPLHF. The DNA of the CDR3 is TGTGCCAGCAGCTCCGGGTCCAATTCACCCCTCCACTTT.

This sequence joins TRBV4-3 and TRBJ2-1; the match to TRBD2 covers 12 bases. Germline values: CDR1 LGHNA, CDR2 YSLEER. J lost 6 bases, V lost 0 bases, and 9 bases had no gene match. The CDR3 consists of 18 residues. CDR3 sequence (DNA): TGCGCCAGCAGCCAAGACCGATTGACTAGCGGGGGACTCAATGAGCAGTTCTTC. Translated: CASSQDRLTSGGLNEQFF.